One and the same sample provided the 30 T cell receptor beta chains below, sequenced in a study of cytomegalovirus exposure and HLA in healthy donors. Amplification used 60 Vbeta primers and 13 Jbeta primers. The repertoire was sequenced with immunoSEQ multiplex PCR; TCRdb's copy has only in-frame clones and lacks some. The sample shows about 160,000 clones, about two thirds of them seen only once. Specimen: PBMCs. The receptors derive from a woman in her 30s in good health and CMV-seronegative.

This chain joins TRBV29-1 and TRBJ2-7; D call uncertain. The V gene lost 7 bases and the J gene lost 2 bases, with 12 bases spanning the gap. Germline loops: CDR1 SQVTM, CDR2 ANQGSEA. This CDR3 is 12 amino acids long. CDR3 region: CSAHIGAYEQYF. In nucleotides, the CDR3 is TGCAGCGCTCATATAGGAGCCTACGAGCAGTACTTC.

The chain employs TRBV2 and TRBJ1-5; D remains ambiguous. Germline values: CDR1 SNHLY, CDR2 FYNNEI. The CDR3 spans 13 residues. V was trimmed by 11 bases and J by 3 bases, leaving 14 bases between them. The CDR3 sequence is CADAGGVNQPQHF. The CDR3 bases are TGTGCCGACGCGGGTGGGGTCAATCAGCCCCAGCATTTT.

V and J are TRBV10-3 and TRBJ2-7, with TRBD1 identical over 8 bases. CDR3 length equals 13 residues. CDR1 ENHRY and CDR2 SYGVKD come from the germline V gene. The J segment lost 3 bases and the V segment lost 5 bases, leaving 3 bases of the junction unmatched. The CDR3 loop is CAISLGQVYEQYF. As DNA, the CDR3 is TGTGCCATCAGTCTGGGACAGGTCTACGAGCAGTACTTC.

The rearrangement joins TRBV2 to TRBJ1-1; D is perhaps TRBD1 (5 bases). Trimming shortened V by 8 bases and J by 0 bases, and 10 bases separated the two germline ends. The germline V gene encodes CDR1 SNHLY and CDR2 FYNNEI. This CDR3 is 13 amino acids long. For the CDR3, the DNA is TGTGCCAGCGGGTCGACAGTGAACACTGAAGCTTTCTTT. It codes for CASGSTVNTEAFF.

The chain links TRBV2 to TRBJ2-5; perhaps TRBD1 as D (6 bases). CDR1 and CDR2 (germline): SNHLY, FYNNEI. This CDR3 comprises 13 residues. V was pared by 5 bases and J by 5 bases, with 12 bases between. CDR3 DNA: TGTGCCAGCAGTACCGACAGGACCGAGACCCAGTACTTC. Translating gives CASSTDRTETQYF. The complete variable domain, with remaining parts taken from reference TRBV2 and TRBJ2-5, reads EPEVTQTPSHQVTQMGQEVILRCVPISNHLYFYWYRQILGQKVEFLVSFYNNEISEKSEIFDDQFSVERPDGSNFTLKIRSTKLEDSAMYFCASSTDRTETQYFGPGTRLLVL.

V and J are TRBV4-1 and TRBJ2-5; 9 bases line up with TRBD1. The tail of the sequence fits TRBJ2-7 better, so the J call may be wrong. The CDR3 loop spans 16 amino acids. Germline-derived CDR1 and CDR2 are MGHRA and YSYEKL. CDR3 in amino acids: CASSQEDRGASYEQYF. The CDR3 DNA reads TGCGCCAGCAGCCAAGAAGACAGGGGGGCCTCCTACGAGCAGTACTTC.

The chain carries TRBV4-3 and TRBJ1-2; 8 bases line up with TRBD1. V trimming: 0 bases; J trimming: 8 bases; junction bases outside the gene matches: 14. The CDR3 is 17 amino acids. Germline CDR1 reads LGHNA; CDR2 reads YSLEER. In nucleotides, the CDR3 is TGCGCCAGCAGCCAAGAGAGTGGGATGGGACAGGCGTGGGGCTACACCTTC. Amino acid sequence: CASSQESGMGQAWGYTF.

The rearrangement uses TRBV7-2 and TRBJ1-1, with D tentatively TRBD1 (6 bases). This CDR3 comprises 17 residues. Trimming shortened V by 0 bases and J by 1 base, and 15 bases separated the two germline ends. Germline CDR1 is SGHTA and CDR2 is FQGNSA. The DNA of the CDR3 is TGTGCCAGCAGCTTAGCATCCACAGGGTCGTGGAACACTGAAGCTTTCTTT. Protein sequence: CASSLASTGSWNTEAFF.

The chain recombines TRBV5-1 with TRBJ2-3, with D possibly TRBD2 on 7 matching bases. The CDR3 runs to 14 residues. V lost 5 bases and J lost 5, with 15 bases in between. Germline values: CDR1 SGHRS, CDR2 YFSETQ. The CDR3 reads CASSMRGREDTQYF. The CDR3 DNA sequence: TGCGCCAGCAGTATGAGGGGGAGGGAAGATACGCAGTATTTT.

This rearrangement joins TRBV7-2 to TRBJ2-7; D uncertain. The V and J ends lost 5 bases and 4 bases respectively, with 9 bases between them. The CDR3 is 12 amino acids. CDR1 and CDR2 (germline): SGHTA, FQGNSA. The CDR3 spells CASSRNSYEQYF. DNA of the CDR3: TGTGCCAGCAGCCGAAACAGTTACGAGCAGTACTTC.

This chain connects TRBV10-3 to TRBJ1-6, with D possibly being TRBD1 (6 bases). Trimming left V 7 bases short and J 6 bases short, with 16 bases between. Germline V gene sequence: CDR1 ENHRY, CDR2 SYGVKD. The CDR3 has 15 amino acids. CDR3: CAINRGQSFNSPLHF. DNA for the CDR3: TGTGCCATCAATAGGGGACAAAGCTTTAATTCACCCCTCCACTTT.

The chain uses TRBV27 and TRBJ1-1; D unresolved. Germline V lookup: CDR1 MNHEY, CDR2 SMNVEV (reference sequence). CDR3 length: 14 amino acids. Trimming stripped 10 bases from V and 0 bases from J, with 15 bases between. The CDR3 spells CAIGLRTVNTEAFF. The CDR3 DNA reads TGTGCCATCGGACTGAGGACGGTGAACACTGAAGCTTTCTTT.

The chain has TRBV5-4 and TRBJ2-7, with 7 positions matching TRBD2. CDR1 SGHNT and CDR2 YYREEE come from the germline V gene (reference sequence). After removal of 4 bases from V and 3 bases from J, the junction contained 10 bases not matched to a gene. This CDR3 has 15 amino acids. The CDR3 DNA follows: TGTGCCAGCAGCCGCTCCGGGACTAACAGCTACGAGCAGTACTTC. It translates to CASSRSGTNSYEQYF.

J is TRBJ1-4 and V is TRBV9; D gene uncertain. Trimming stripped 1 base from V and 5 bases from J, with 12 bases between. This CDR3 has 15 residues. Germline CDR1 SGDLS, CDR2 YYNGEE. The CDR3 loop reads CASSVTWGVNEKLFF. CDR3 nucleotide sequence: TGTGCCAGCAGCGTAACTTGGGGAGTCAATGAAAAACTGTTTTTT. The whole variable domain, remainder taken from reference TRBV9 and TRBJ1-4, is DSGVTQTPKHLITATGQRVTLRCSPRSGDLSVYWYQQSLDQGLQFLIQYYNGEERAKGNILERFSAQQFPDLHSELNLSSLELGDSALYFCASSVTWGVNEKLFFGSGTQLSVL.

V gene TRBV18 combines with J gene TRBJ2-3; 8 nucleotides line up with TRBD2. From germline, CDR1 is KGHSH and CDR2 LQKENI. V dropped 8 bases and J dropped 0; count of bases not matched to a gene: 7. This CDR3 has 15 amino acids. Here the CDR3 DNA reads TGTGCCAGCCAGGTACTAGCGGAGAGCACAGATACGCAGTATTTT. Protein product: CASQVLAESTDTQYF.

The chain links TRBV6-4 to TRBJ1-4, with 7 nucleotides matching TRBD1. CDR3 length: 15 residues. V dropped 6 bases and J dropped 5; count of bases not matched to a gene: 9. Germline V gene data show CDR1 as MRHNA and CDR2 as SNTAGT. The CDR3 loop reads CASRYPGTENEKLFF. CDR3 coding DNA: TGTGCCAGCAGGTACCCCGGGACAGAAAATGAAAAACTGTTTTTT.

This clone appeared a few times. The CDR3 reads CASSHIDLPGNTIYF. The CDR3 region has the DNA TGCGCCAGCAGCCATATAGACTTGCCCGGAAACACCATATATTTT. The chain has TRBV4-1 and TRBJ1-3; unclear D gene. V lost 3 bases to trimming and J lost 4 bases, with 13 bases between them. The CDR3 runs to 15 residues. CDR1 and CDR2 from the germline V gene are MGHRA and YSYEKL.

The J gene is TRBJ2-2, the V gene TRBV5-1, with TRBD1 as a possible D gene (5 bases). Germline CDR1 and CDR2: SGHRS and YFSETQ. CDR3 length equals 15 residues. Deletions cut 2 bases from V and 0 bases from J, with 8 bases between. The CDR3 bases are TGCGCCAGCAGCTTATCGACAGCGAACACCGGGGAGCTGTTTTTT. Amino acid sequence: CASSLSTANTGELFF.

V usage is TRBV19 and J usage is TRBJ1-5; D may be TRBD1 (5 bases). Trimming left V 3 bases short and J 16 bases short, with 19 bases between. Germline V lookup: CDR1 LNHDA, CDR2 SQIVND (reference sequence). There are 13 residues in the CDR3. CDR3 DNA sequence: TGTGCCAGTAGTATCAGTCTTGGCAGGGTAAGACATTTT. Protein: CASSISLGRVRHF.

This chain connects TRBV29-1 to TRBJ2-3, with 13 bases identical to TRBD2. Per the germline V gene, CDR1 is SQVTM and CDR2 is ANQGSEA. The CDR3 runs to 16 residues. Unmatched junction bases numbered 10, after V lost 4 bases and J lost 6 bases. CDR3 amino acids: CSVALGTSGDWDTQYF. In DNA form, the CDR3 reads TGCAGCGTTGCCCTCGGGACTAGCGGGGATTGGGATACGCAGTATTTT.

The chain recombines TRBV5-5 with TRBJ2-5; 7 bases agree with TRBD1. CDR1 and CDR2 (germline): SGHKS, YYEKEE (reference sequence). The length of the CDR3 is 15 residues. Unmatched junction bases numbered 8, after V lost 2 bases and J lost 4 bases. The CDR3 bases are TGTGCCAGCAGCTTAATGACAGGGAACGGAGAGACCCAGTACTTC. It encodes CASSLMTGNGETQYF. The full variable domain, completed using reference TRBV5-5 and TRBJ2-5, is DAGVTQSPTHLIKTRGQQVTLRCSPISGHKSVSWYQQVLGQGPQFIFQYYEKEERGRGNFPDRFSARQFPNYSSELNVNALLLGDSALYLCASSLMTGNGETQYFGPGTRLLVL.

This chain links TRBV7-2 with TRBJ2-7, with 7 bases aligning to TRBD2. The V gene's germline CDR1 is SGHTA and CDR2 FQGNSA. V shed 5 bases and J 1 base; nucleotides not matched to a gene: 14. This CDR3 has 17 amino acids. CDR3 sequence reads: CASSDRLLQRGSYEQYF. DNA of the CDR3: TGTGCCAGCAGCGACCGACTCCTCCAGCGGGGATCCTACGAGCAGTACTTC.

The chain joins TRBV7-7 to TRBJ2-3; TRBD1 matches at 9 bases. The J segment lost 3 bases and the V segment lost 5 bases, leaving 9 bases of the junction unmatched. Germline V gene data show CDR1 as SSHAT and CDR2 as FNYEAQ (reference sequence). CDR3 length: 16 residues. The CDR3 here is CASSPASGTGTDTQYF. CDR3 coding DNA: TGTGCCAGCAGCCCCGCGTCCGGGACAGGGACAGATACGCAGTATTTT.

The V call is TRBV2, the J call TRBJ2-7, with D tentatively TRBD1 (6 bases). V was pared by 9 bases and J by 4 bases, with 7 bases between. Germline CDR1 is SNHLY and CDR2 is FYNNEI. The CDR3 has 10 amino acids. The CDR3 bases are TGTGCCAGTAGGGGGTACGAGCAGTACTTC. It codes for CASRGYEQYF.

J is TRBJ1-2 and V is TRBV12-5; TRBD1 matches 10 bases. The CDR3 is made up of 15 amino acids. V shed 5 bases, J shed 3 bases, and the junction held 6 bases outside the gene matches. Per the germline V gene, CDR1 is LGHNT and CDR2 is FRNRAP. The CDR3 spells CASGPTGGADYGYTF. The CDR3 DNA sequence: TGTGCTAGTGGTCCGACAGGGGGCGCAGACTATGGCTACACCTTC.

J is TRBJ1-5 and V is TRBV5-8; D is possibly TRBD1 (6 bases). Trimming left V 4 bases short and J 6 bases short, with 23 bases between. CDR3 length equals 17 residues. Germline V gives CDR1 SGHTS, CDR2 YDEGEE. For the CDR3, the DNA is TGTGCCAGCAGCCCCCCAGCATTGTGGGGGCGAGTTCAGCCCCAGCATTTT. Protein sequence: CASSPPALWGRVQPQHF.

This clone has a single count. The rearrangement links TRBV7-2 to TRBJ1-5; D not resolved. Germline assignment: CDR1 SGHTA and CDR2 FQGNSA. The CDR3 contains 13 residues. Trimming removed 3 bases from V and 7 bases from J, with 10 bases in between. The CDR3 DNA reads TGTGCCAGCAGCTTTCAGAGAGGCCAGCCCCAGCATTTT. Its protein is CASSFQRGQPQHF.

This clone was detected only once. The chain employs TRBV14 and TRBJ2-1; D gene ambiguous. V lost 1 base and J 5 bases, leaving 9 bases between the germline ends. Per the germline V gene, CDR1 is SGHDN and CDR2 is FVKESK. The CDR3 has 14 residues. Written as DNA, the CDR3 is TGTGCCAGCAGCCAAGCTCCCCCAGACAATGAGCAGTTCTTC. Encoded protein: CASSQAPPDNEQFF. Based on the CDR3 plus reference TRBV14 and TRBJ2-1, the full variable domain is EAGVTQFPSHSVIEKGQTVTLRCDPISGHDNLYWYRRVMGKEIKFLLHFVKESKQDESGMPNNRFLAERTGGTYSTLKVQPAELEDSGVYFCASSQAPPDNEQFFGPGTRLTVL.

In its sample, this clone was seen a few times. The chain has TRBV5-1 and TRBJ2-1; 8 bases are shared with TRBD2. Germline lookup yields CDR1 SGHRS and CDR2 YFSETQ. Trimming cost V 0 bases and J 4 bases; bases outside gene matches: 3. The CDR3 runs 15 residues. The CDR3 DNA is TGCGCCAGCAGCTTGGCGGGGGGGGTATACAATGAGCAGTTCTTC. Its translation is CASSLAGGVYNEQFF.

J is TRBJ2-7 and V is TRBV4-1; TRBD1 agrees at 7 bases. This CDR3 contains 15 residues. Germline V gene lookup returns CDR1 MGHRA and CDR2 YSYEKL. The trim removed 3 bases at V and 2 bases at J, leaving 7 bases unmatched. The CDR3 here is CASSHMGQKTYEQYF. Here the CDR3 DNA reads TGCGCCAGCAGCCACATGGGACAGAAGACCTACGAGCAGTACTTC.